These 30 T cell receptor beta chains were all obtained from the same sample, sequenced in a study of human T cells and chemical hapten exposure. Stated time point: pre-sensitization, week 0. Specified treatment: therapeutic diphenylcyclopropenone sensitization with weekly scalp DPC. TCRdb itself ran the RACE reads through MiXCR, one entry per CDR3 protein. Among approximately 370,000 distinct CDR3 sequences listed, approximately 5.8% were seen once. The sequences come from whole blood, collected in connection with sensitization to the hapten diphenylcyclopropenone (DPC). The source is a young woman with alopecia areata. Some clones in this sample may be carry-over from other donors' samples.

This chain uses TRBV28 with TRBJ2-7; no firm D call. This CDR3 contains 14 residues. Deletions cut 3 bases from V and 2 bases from J, with 11 bases between. Germline CDR1 reads MDHEN; CDR2 reads SYDVKM. The CDR3 coding sequence is TGTGCCAGCAGTTTGGTTTTGCCTACCTACGAGCAGTACTTC. Translating gives CASSLVLPTYEQYF.

This clonotype was observed at least ten times. The rearrangement joins TRBV12-3 or TRBV12-4 to TRBJ1-1; D unclear. Trimming cost V 5 bases and J 10 bases, with 17 bases left between them. The CDR3 runs to 13 residues. CDR3 region: CASSQKTGFGAFF. In DNA, the CDR3 is TGTGCCAGCAGTCAAAAGACGGGTTTTGGAGCTTTCTTT.

The chain couples TRBV7-3 to TRBJ1-6, with a tentative D call TRBD1 (5 bases). V shed 2 bases and J shed 9 bases, with 11 bases lying between them. The CDR3 covers 14 residues. Germline lookup yields CDR1 SGHTA and CDR2 FQGTGA. The CDR3 nucleotides are TGTGCCAGCAGCTTAGCAGGGAGCAGTTCACCCCTCCACTTT. As protein: CASSLAGSSSPLHF.

The gene calls are TRBV3-1 and TRBJ2-7; maybe TRBD2 (5 bases). From germline, CDR1 is LGHDT and CDR2 YNNKEL (reference sequence). Trimming took 0 bases from V and 7 from J, leaving 7 bases between them. The CDR3 consists of 12 residues. CDR3 protein: CASSQDAGEQYF. CDR3 sequence (DNA): TGTGCCAGCAGCCAAGATGCGGGTGAGCAGTACTTC.

This clonotype was picked up many times. This chain links TRBV4-3 with TRBJ2-3; 12 positions match TRBD2. CDR1 and CDR2 from the germline V gene are LGHNA and YSLEER. After removal of 1 base from V and 5 bases from J, the junction contained 4 bases not matched to a gene. The CDR3 is made up of 16 amino acids. The CDR3 loop reads CASSQASGGAGDTQYF. Here the CDR3 DNA reads TGCGCCAGCAGCCAAGCTAGCGGGGGGGCTGGAGATACGCAGTATTTT.

This clonotype was observed a handful of times. The chain links TRBV13 to TRBJ2-6; D unclear. The germline V gene has CDR1 PRHDT and CDR2 FYEKMQ (reference sequence). With 2 bases removed from V and 0 bases from J, the gap between germline ends came to 11 bases. The CDR3 totals 17 residues. CDR3 nucleotides: TGTGCCAGCAGCTTATACGTTAGCCGCTCTGGGGCCAACGTCCTGACTTTC. This gives the protein CASSLYVSRSGANVLTF.

The chain couples TRBV9 to TRBJ2-6, with D hard to call. Germline V CDR1 and CDR2: SGDLS, YYNGEE. There are 15 residues in the CDR3. V was shortened by 4 bases and J by 2 bases, with 10 bases between the two germline ends. In DNA, the CDR3 is TGTGCCAGCAGCCCTTCCAGTGCTGGGGCCAACGTCCTGACTTTC. It is translated as CASSPSSAGANVLTF.

The table lists this clonotype with many counts. The chain uses TRBV2 and TRBJ1-4, with no clear D. The V gene's germline CDR1 is SNHLY and CDR2 FYNNEI. The CDR3 runs to 15 residues. V was clipped by 4 bases and J by 4 bases, with 13 bases between them. The DNA of the CDR3 is TGTGCCAGCAGTGGCGGTGGAACAGATAATGAAAAACTGTTTTTT. Its translation: CASSGGGTDNEKLFF.

The rearrangement joins TRBV9 to TRBJ1-3; weak D call: TRBD1 (5 bases). The germline V and J ends were trimmed by 6 bases and 6 bases, with 16 bases remaining between them. The germline gives CDR1 SGDLS, CDR2 YYNGEE. CDR3 length: 14 amino acids. CDR3 sequence reads: CASTLTPGKNTIYF. Here the CDR3 DNA reads TGTGCCAGCACCCTCACCCCAGGGAAAAACACCATATATTTT.

There are many counts of this clonotype. This chain links TRBV14 with TRBJ2-7; D is possibly TRBD1 (5 bases). Per the germline V gene, CDR1 is SGHDN and CDR2 is FVKESK. Trimming pared 1 base from V and 3 bases from J, leaving 13 bases between. CDR3 size: 15 residues. The CDR3 nucleotides read TGTGCCAGCAGCCAAGGGTCAGGGCTCCTCTACGAGCAGTACTTC. As protein: CASSQGSGLLYEQYF.

This clonotype was recorded at least ten times. CDR3 in amino acids: CASSLGGAADTQYF. Here the CDR3 DNA reads TGCGCCAGCAGCTTGGGAGGGGCAGCAGATACGCAGTATTTT. This sequence joins TRBV5-1 and TRBJ2-3, with D perhaps given as TRBD1 or TRBD2 (5 bases each). The CDR3 is 14 residues long. Germline lookup yields CDR1 SGHRS and CDR2 YFSETQ. V dropped 0 bases and J dropped 4 bases, with 9 bases sitting between them.

This clonotype was seen ten or more times. The gene calls are TRBV28 and TRBJ2-3, with TRBD1 matching 7 bases. Looked up from germline, CDR1 is MDHEN and CDR2 is SYDVKM. The CDR3 loop spans 16 amino acids. Trimming took 6 bases from V and 4 from J; bases not matched to a gene: 13. CDR3 residues: CASSRIGGASPDTQYF. The CDR3 DNA sequence: TGTGCCAGCAGCCGAATAGGGGGCGCGAGCCCAGATACGCAGTATTTT. Supplemented by reference TRBV28 and TRBJ2-3, the full variable domain reads DVKVTQSSRYLVKRTGEKVFLECVQDMDHENMFWYRQDPGLGLRLIYFSYDVKMKEKGDIPEGYSVSREKKERFSLILESASTNQTSMYLCASSRIGGASPDTQYFGPGTRLTVL.

This clonotype was picked up many times. V is TRBV5-4 and J is TRBJ2-5; 8 positions match TRBD2. Germline V gene data show CDR1 as SGHNT and CDR2 as YYREEE (reference sequence). This CDR3 contains 14 residues. Unmatched junction bases numbered 8, after V lost 5 bases and J lost 5 bases. CDR3 sequence reads: CASRVGGAGETQYF. The CDR3 DNA sequence: TGTGCCAGCAGAGTCGGGGGGGCCGGTGAGACCCAGTACTTC.

V and J are TRBV28 and TRBJ1-1; the D is unclear. This CDR3 is 15 amino acids long. Per germline, CDR1 MDHEN and CDR2 SYDVKM. V dropped 2 bases and J dropped 1 base, with 11 bases sitting between them. The CDR3 loop is CASSLLKWGNTEAFF. DNA of the CDR3: TGTGCCAGCAGTTTACTAAAATGGGGGAACACTGAAGCTTTCTTT.

This clonotype was seen only a few times. The chain uses TRBV2 and TRBJ2-2, with no clear D. The V gene lost 9 bases and the J gene lost 3 bases, with 8 bases spanning the gap. Germline-derived CDR1 and CDR2 are SNHLY and FYNNEI. The CDR3 contains 12 residues. CDR3 protein: CARDKDTGELFF. The CDR3 region has the DNA TGTGCCAGGGATAAGGACACCGGGGAGCTGTTTTTT.

In this sample, this clonotype turned up many times. The rearrangement uses TRBV6-4 and TRBJ2-3; 7 bases are shared with TRBD1. This CDR3 comprises 15 residues. Germline V gene data show CDR1 as MRHNA and CDR2 as SNTAGT. With V trimmed by 5 bases and J by 2 bases, 7 bases remained unmatched. CDR3 DNA sequence: TGTGCCAGCAGTTCCTCTCAGGGGGACACAGATACGCAGTATTTT. Residues: CASSSSQGDTDTQYF.

This rearrangement joins TRBV28 to TRBJ2-3, with 7 bases fitting TRBD2. Germline CDR1 is MDHEN and CDR2 is SYDVKM. This CDR3 contains 17 residues. The V and J ends lost 6 bases and 2 bases, in that order; junction bases with no gene match: 14. The CDR3 DNA follows: TGTGCCAGCAGCGTTAGGGGCGGGGGAGTTTACACAGATACGCAGTATTTT. Translating gives CASSVRGGGVYTDTQYF. The entire variable domain, with the rest obtained from reference TRBV28 and TRBJ2-3, is as follows: DVKVTQSSRYLVKRTGEKVFLECVQDMDHENMFWYRQDPGLGLRLIYFSYDVKMKEKGDIPEGYSVSREKKERFSLILESASTNQTSMYLCASSVRGGGVYTDTQYFGPGTRLTVL.

This clonotype has ten or more counts. This sequence joins TRBV7-8 and TRBJ1-5; D is uncertain. Germline loops: CDR1 SGHVS, CDR2 FQNEAQ. The CDR3 is made up of 15 amino acids. CDR3 protein: CASGINELGNQPQHF. CDR3 coding DNA: TGTGCAAGCGGTATCAACGAGTTGGGCAATCAGCCCCAGCATTTT.

There are a few counts of this clonotype. CDR3 sequence (DNA): TGCAGTGCTAGAGATCTGGGGTTAAATGAAAAACTGTTTTTT. It codes for CSARDLGLNEKLFF. The J gene is TRBJ1-4, the V gene TRBV20-1; D remains unclear. This CDR3 has 14 amino acids. Germline assignment: CDR1 DFQATT and CDR2 SNEGSKA (reference sequence). Between the trimmed V and J ends, which lost 0 bases and 5 bases, there was a span of 10 bases.

This clonotype was counted many times. In DNA form, the CDR3 reads TGCGCCAGCAGCCAAGAAGGCATTGGCAATGAGCAGTTCTTC. Residues: CASSQEGIGNEQFF. V gene TRBV4-3 combines with J gene TRBJ2-1, with D uncertain. Germline V gene lookup returns CDR1 LGHNA and CDR2 YSLEER. The CDR3 is made up of 14 amino acids. Trimming left V 0 bases short and J 6 bases short, with 9 bases between.

The chain joins TRBV4-3 to TRBJ2-7; 9 positions match TRBD2. From germline, CDR1 is LGHNA and CDR2 YSLEER. With V trimmed by 3 bases and J by 0 bases, 6 bases remained unmatched. The CDR3 is 16 amino acids. CDR3 sequence reads: CASSQTSGPSSYEQYF. The CDR3 coding sequence is TGCGCCAGCAGCCAGACTAGCGGTCCAAGCTCCTACGAGCAGTACTTC.

This clonotype was found a few times. This sequence joins TRBV29-1 and TRBJ2-7; D is uncertain. Germline V CDR1 and CDR2: SQVTM, ANQGSEA. The germline V and J ends were trimmed by 7 bases and 2 bases, with 9 bases remaining between them. This CDR3 has 11 amino acids. CDR3 residues: CSGAETYEQYF. The DNA for the CDR3 is TGCAGCGGGGCGGAGACCTACGAGCAGTACTTC.

There are a few counts of this clonotype. V is TRBV20-1 and J is TRBJ1-6, with 8 bases matching TRBD1. This CDR3 region has 17 residues. After removal of 2 bases from V and 5 bases from J, the junction contained 11 bases not matched to a gene. In germline, CDR1 is DFQATT, CDR2 SNEGSKA (reference sequence). The DNA for the CDR3 is TGCAGTGCTAGACCAGACAGGGGTGGAACTAATAATTCACCCCTCCACTTT. It yields the protein CSARPDRGGTNNSPLHF.

This clonotype came up many times. This sequence joins TRBV12-3 or TRBV12-4 and TRBJ1-1; D remains ambiguous. The CDR3 covers 13 residues. Trimming pared 5 bases from V and 4 bases from J, leaving 11 bases between. CDR3 DNA: TGTGCCAGCAGTCCCCACGAGGTCACTGAAGCTTTCTTT. The encoded protein is CASSPHEVTEAFF.

In its sample, this clonotype was seen a few times. The chain has TRBV5-6 and TRBJ2-3, with D maybe TRBD2 (6 bases). The V and J ends lost 4 bases and 6 bases respectively, with 12 bases between them. The CDR3 is 13 residues long. Germline V gives CDR1 SGHDT, CDR2 YYEEEE. The CDR3 nucleotides read TGTGCCAGCAGCCGAGCGGGCCCGGATACGCAGTATTTT. It codes for CASSRAGPDTQYF.

V usage is TRBV2 and J usage is TRBJ2-1; perhaps TRBD2 as D (6 bases). The V end lost 2 bases, the J end lost 8 bases, and 16 bases lay between the germline ends. Germline values: CDR1 SNHLY, CDR2 FYNNEI. The CDR3 length is 15 residues. Here the CDR3 reads CASSERGAGRDEQFF. The CDR3 region has the DNA TGTGCCAGCAGTGAACGCGGAGCGGGTCGGGATGAGCAGTTCTTC.

This clonotype was seen a few times. The rearrangement joins TRBV11-1 to TRBJ2-5; TRBD1 is a possible D gene (6 bases). CDR1 and CDR2 (germline): SGHAT, FQDESV (reference sequence). V was trimmed by 5 bases and J by 9 bases, leaving 19 bases between them. This CDR3 has 14 amino acids. CDR3 loop: CASSLAGAQGAQYF. The CDR3, as DNA: TGTGCCAGCAGCCTGGCAGGGGCCCAAGGGGCCCAGTACTTC. Based on the CDR3 plus reference TRBV11-1 and TRBJ2-5, the full variable domain is EAEVAQSPRYKITEKSQAVAFWCDPISGHATLYWYRQILGQGPELLVQFQDESVVDDSQLPKDRFSAERLKGVDSTLKIQPAELGDSAMYLCASSLAGAQGAQYFGPGTRLLVL.

This clonotype appeared many times. The chain couples TRBV29-1 to TRBJ1-5; 12 bases are shared with TRBD1. Trimming cost V 6 bases and J 2 bases; bases outside gene matches: 2. The CDR3 covers 14 residues. Germline CDR1 is SQVTM and CDR2 is ANQGSEA. For the CDR3, the DNA is TGCAGCGTCGGGACAGGGGGCGGCAATCAGCCCCAGCATTTT. It codes for CSVGTGGGNQPQHF.

This clonotype was detected a few times. The J gene is TRBJ2-7, the V gene TRBV20-1; D is possibly TRBD1 (6 bases). CDR1 is DFQATT, CDR2 SNEGSKA, per germline (reference sequence). Between the trimmed V and J ends, which lost 4 bases and 4 bases, there was a span of 17 bases. The CDR3 is 14 amino acids. The CDR3 sequence: CSAIQGARIYEQYF. The CDR3 DNA follows: TGCAGTGCTATACAGGGTGCCCGGATTTACGAGCAGTACTTC.

The genes are TRBV20-1 and TRBJ1-4; 12 bases line up with TRBD1. V gave up 3 bases and J gave up 8 bases; unmatched junction bases: 10. CDR3 size: 16 residues. CDR1 is DFQATT and CDR2 is SNEGSKA in the germline V gene (reference sequence). This CDR3 is CSASPGTGGEGEKLFF. Written as DNA, the CDR3 is TGCAGTGCTAGTCCCGGGACAGGGGGCGAGGGGGAAAAACTGTTTTTT.